A single sample gave rise to the 8 T cell receptor beta chains below, sequenced in a study of blood T cell repertoires in COVID-19. Using immunoSEQ multiplex PCR, the repertoire was profiled, and TCRdb retains in-frame clones only, with some absent. The repertoire holds 250,000 or so clones, over 75% seen once, with 1.9% in the top ten. Sequenced input: PBMCs or T cells enriched from blood (not recorded which). These receptors were taken from a woman aged 50 to 65 who had recovered from COVID-19.

The rearrangement links TRBV19 to TRBJ2-7, with a tentative D call TRBD1 (5 bases). The CDR3 totals 16 residues. Germline V lookup: CDR1 LNHDA, CDR2 SQIVND (reference sequence). Deletions cut 5 bases from V and 0 bases from J, with 17 bases between. CDR3 sequence (DNA): TGTGCCAGTAGTTTCTCCGGACAAGGAAGCTCCTACGAGCAGTACTTC. It encodes CASSFSGQGSSYEQYF. Together with reference TRBV19 and TRBJ2-7, the CDR3 gives the full variable domain: DGGITQSPKYLFRKEGQNVTLSCEQNLNHDAMYWYRQDPGQGLRLIYYSQIVNDFQKGDIAEGYSVSREKKESFPLTVTSAQKNPTAFYLCASSFSGQGSSYEQYFGPGTRLTVT.

The chain links TRBV5-4 to TRBJ1-2; 10 nucleotides match TRBD1. The CDR3 is 14 residues long. CDR1 and CDR2 from the germline V gene are SGHNT and YYREEE (reference sequence). After removal of 4 bases from V and 6 bases from J, the junction contained 6 bases not matched to a gene. The CDR3 sequence: CASSPGQGVNGYTF. CDR3 coding DNA: TGTGCCAGCAGCCCCGGACAGGGGGTAAATGGCTACACCTTC. Full variable domain (rest looked up from reference TRBV5-4 and TRBJ1-2): ETGVTQSPTHLIKTRGQQVTLRCSSQSGHNTVSWYQQALGQGPQFIFQYYREEENGRGNFPPRFSGLQFPNYSSELNVNALELDDSALYLCASSPGQGVNGYTFGSGTRLTVV.

The chain links TRBV6-4 to TRBJ1-1; tentatively, D is TRBD1 (6 bases). Per the germline V gene, CDR1 is MRHNA and CDR2 is SNTAGT. Trimming shortened V by 6 bases and J by 7 bases, and 15 bases separated the two germline ends. This CDR3 region has 13 residues. The CDR3 reads CASSVLPDSEAFF. Written as DNA, the CDR3 is TGTGCCAGCAGCGTCCTCCCGGACAGTGAAGCTTTCTTT.

In the case of this clone: The same CDR3 also results from other DNA sequences found in this sample. This sequence joins TRBV28 and TRBJ2-7, with a tentative D call TRBD1 (5 bases). Looked up from germline, CDR1 is MDHEN and CDR2 is SYDVKM. Trimming shortened V by 5 bases and J by 3 bases, and 11 bases separated the two germline ends. The CDR3 sequence is 13 residues long. The CDR3 reads CASSPQGSYEQYF. CDR3 coding DNA: TGTGCCAGCAGTCCCCAGGGTAGCTACGAGCAGTACTTC. The full variable domain, in which reference TRBV28 and TRBJ2-7 provide the parts outside the CDR3, is DVKVTQSSRYLVKRTGEKVFLECVQDMDHENMFWYRQDPGLGLRLIYFSYDVKMKEKGDIPEGYSVSREKKERFSLILESASTNQTSMYLCASSPQGSYEQYFGPGTRLTVT.

This chain joins TRBV29-1 and TRBJ2-7; 10 bases are a match to TRBD2. V lost 1 base, J lost 3 bases, and 9 bases stayed unmatched. Germline assignment: CDR1 SQVTM and CDR2 ANQGSEA. The CDR3 sequence is 16 residues long. CDR3 DNA sequence: TGCAGCGTTGAAGGAGGCGCTAGCGGGAGTTTCTACGAGCAGTACTTC. Translation gives CSVEGGASGSFYEQYF.

This clone is medium-sized in the sample. The rearrangement uses TRBV5-1 and TRBJ2-2; no definite D call. Germline CDR1 and CDR2: SGHRS and YFSETQ. The CDR3 has 12 amino acids. V lost 1 base, J lost 6 bases, and 4 bases lay in between. This CDR3 is CASSLSAGELFF. CDR3 coding DNA: TGCGCCAGCAGCTTGTCCGCCGGGGAGCTGTTTTTT. The full variable domain, its missing parts supplied by reference TRBV5-1 and TRBJ2-2, is KAGVTQTPRYLIKTRGQQVTLSCSPISGHRSVSWYQQTPGQGLQFLFEYFSETQRNKGNFPGRFSGRQFSNSRSEMNVSTLELGDSALYLCASSLSAGELFFGEGSRLTVL.

The chain uses TRBV5-5 and TRBJ1-3; TRBD1 matches at 7 bases. Trimming at V came to 4 bases and at J to 2 bases, leaving 9 bases not matched to a gene. The CDR3 loop spans 16 amino acids. Germline loops: CDR1 SGHKS, CDR2 YYEKEE (reference sequence). As DNA, the CDR3 is TGTGCCAGCAGCCGAGGGCCAGGGGGAGCTGGAAACACCATATATTTT. Amino acids: CASSRGPGGAGNTIYF.

The V call is TRBV9, the J call TRBJ1-2; D perhaps matches TRBD1 (5 bases). The CDR3 length is 13 residues. In germline, CDR1 is SGDLS, CDR2 YYNGEE. V was clipped by 7 bases and J by 0 bases, with 10 bases between them. As DNA, the CDR3 is TGTGCCAGCGGTAAAGGGGCTAACTATGGCTACACCTTC. This sequence encodes CASGKGANYGYTF.